This entry lists 13 T cell receptor beta chains sequenced from one sample in a study of PD-1 blockade in classical Hodgkin lymphoma. TCRdb's copy holds only in-frame clones and misses some; the assay was immunoSEQ multiplex PCR. The table lists about 13,000 clones, around four fifths of them singletons. Each patient relapsed following autologous stem cell transplantation, and prior brentuximab vedotin exposure differed. This sample comprised peripheral blood mononuclear cells (PBMCs), obtained at baseline. All receptors come from a human donor with classical Hodgkin lymphoma.

The rearrangement links TRBV25-1 to TRBJ2-3; a possible D gene is TRBD1 (5 bases). V was trimmed by 5 bases and J by 7 bases, leaving 10 bases between them. Germline lookup yields CDR1 MGHDK and CDR2 SYGVNS. CDR3 length: 12 residues. CDR3 in amino acids: CASSLTDYTQYF. Written as DNA, the CDR3 is TGTGCCAGCAGTCTGACAGATTATACGCAGTATTTT.

The chain links TRBV7-2 to TRBJ1-1, with D unclear. Germline CDR1 and CDR2: SGHTA and FQGNSA. The CDR3 spans 13 residues. Trimming stripped 1 base from V and 1 base from J, with 4 bases between. The CDR3 DNA follows: TGTGCCAGCAGCTTAGGGCAGAACACTGAAGCTTTCTTT. Protein: CASSLGQNTEAFF. Variable domain in full (rest from reference TRBV7-2 and TRBJ1-1): GAGVSQSPSNKVTEKGKDVELRCDPISGHTALYWYRQSLGQGLEFLIYFQGNSAPDKSGLPSDRFSAERTGGSVSTLTIQRTQQEDSAVYLCASSLGQNTEAFFGQGTRLTVV.

The V gene is TRBV19, the J gene TRBJ1-5; D remains ambiguous. Germline CDR1 and CDR2: LNHDA and SQIVND (reference sequence). This CDR3 has 14 amino acids. V gave up 3 bases and J gave up 4 bases, with 10 bases separating them. As DNA, the CDR3 is TGTGCCAGTAGTATTCTCCATGGTAATCAGCCCCAGCATTTT. Translation gives CASSILHGNQPQHF.

This chain uses TRBV5-4 with TRBJ2-3, with D possibly being TRBD1 or TRBD2 (7 bases each). The CDR3 runs to 16 residues. V was cut by 1 base and J by 2 bases, with 14 bases left in between. From germline, CDR1 is SGHNT and CDR2 YYREEE (reference sequence). The CDR3 DNA follows: TGTGCCAGCAGCTTGAGGGCAGGGGGGGCCACAGATACGCAGTATTTT. This gives the protein CASSLRAGGATDTQYF.

This clone was detected a few times. This chain connects TRBV12-5 to TRBJ2-7, with 7 bases aligning to TRBD1. In germline, CDR1 is LGHNT, CDR2 FRNRAP. Trimming took 4 bases from V and 2 from J; bases not matched to a gene: 14. This CDR3 region has 17 residues. CDR3 residues: CASGSRNLGTAPYEQYF. For the CDR3, the DNA is TGTGCTAGTGGTTCACGAAATCTCGGGACAGCTCCCTACGAGCAGTACTTC.

The rearrangement links TRBV18 to TRBJ1-1; TRBD1 agrees at 11 bases. The CDR3 sequence is 15 residues long. Germline CDR1 is KGHSH and CDR2 is LQKENI. The V segment lost 3 bases and the J segment 6 bases; nucleotides outside the gene matches: 6. The CDR3 DNA sequence: TGTGCCAGCTCACCTCAGAGGACAGGGGGCTCTGAAGCTTTCTTT. Translated, it gives CASSPQRTGGSEAFF.

This chain connects TRBV28 to TRBJ2-1, with 13 nucleotides matching TRBD2. The CDR3 runs to 20 residues. With V trimmed by 4 bases and J by 0 bases, 12 bases remained unmatched. Germline assignment: CDR1 MDHEN and CDR2 SYDVKM. The CDR3 region has the DNA TGTGCCAGCAGTTCGATCTTTAGGACTAGCGGGGGCCACTCCTACAATGAGCAGTTCTTC. This sequence encodes CASSSIFRTSGGHSYNEQFF.

The J gene is TRBJ1-2, the V gene TRBV5-1, with D perhaps matching TRBD1 (5 bases). Germline loops: CDR1 SGHRS, CDR2 YFSETQ. The CDR3 has 15 amino acids. Trimming shortened V by 0 bases and J by 4 bases, and 13 bases separated the two germline ends. This CDR3 reads CASSLAGQGPYGYTF. CDR3 in DNA: TGCGCCAGCAGCTTGGCCGGGCAGGGACCCTATGGCTACACCTTC.

The chain uses TRBV5-1 and TRBJ2-5; 9 bases agree with TRBD1. This CDR3 comprises 15 residues. Germline assignment: CDR1 SGHRS and CDR2 YFSETQ. Trimming cost V 3 bases and J 5 bases; bases outside gene matches: 8. CDR3 bases: TGCGCCAGCAGCTCAGGGACAGGGAGAGAGGAGACCCAGTACTTC. Its translation is CASSSGTGREETQYF.

The chain joins TRBV27 to TRBJ1-1; D is unclear. V lost 1 base and J lost 2, with 8 bases in between. From germline, CDR1 is MNHEY and CDR2 SMNVEV (reference sequence). CDR3 length: 14 amino acids. The CDR3 nucleotides are TGTGCCAGCAGTTTATGGGCGGAAAACACTGAAGCTTTCTTT. It specifies CASSLWAENTEAFF.

V and J are TRBV18 and TRBJ2-5, with TRBD2 matching over 11 bases. V lost 5 bases and J lost 4; bases outside the gene matches: 12. Germline V gives CDR1 KGHSH, CDR2 LQKENI. The CDR3 covers 17 residues. The CDR3 bases are TGTGCCAGCTCATCCACCGTCGTAGCGGGGGGGCCAGAGACCCAGTACTTC. This sequence encodes CASSSTVVAGGPETQYF.

The gene calls are TRBV7-2 and TRBJ2-1; tentatively, D is TRBD1 (6 bases). The V end lost 6 bases, the J end lost 1 base, and 13 bases lay between the germline ends. The germline CDR1 and CDR2 sequences are SGHTA and FQGNSA. This CDR3 is built from 15 residues. This chain's CDR3 is CASRLDRVSYNEQFF. The CDR3 nucleotides read TGTGCCAGCAGATTGGACAGAGTTTCCTACAATGAGCAGTTCTTC.

This chain connects TRBV6-5 to TRBJ1-5; no reliable D call. The V end was cut by 6 bases, the J end by 2 bases, with 8 bases between. The CDR3 has 13 amino acids. Per the germline V gene, CDR1 is MNHEY and CDR2 is SVGAGI. The chain's CDR3 is CASRRQRNQPQHF. The CDR3 coding sequence is TGTGCCAGCAGACGGCAACGCAATCAGCCCCAGCATTTT.